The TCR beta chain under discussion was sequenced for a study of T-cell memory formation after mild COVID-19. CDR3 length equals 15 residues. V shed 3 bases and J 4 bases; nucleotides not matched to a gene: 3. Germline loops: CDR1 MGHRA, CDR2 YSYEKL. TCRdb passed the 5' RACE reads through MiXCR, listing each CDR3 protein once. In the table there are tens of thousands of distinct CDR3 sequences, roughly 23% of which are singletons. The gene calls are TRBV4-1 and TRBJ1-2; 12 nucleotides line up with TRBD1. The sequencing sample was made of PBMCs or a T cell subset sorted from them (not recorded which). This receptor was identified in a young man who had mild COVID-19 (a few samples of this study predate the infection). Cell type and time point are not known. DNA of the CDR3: TGCGCCAGCAGCCAGGGACAGGGGGCAGGCTATGGCTACACCTTC. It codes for CASSQGQGAGYGYTF.